The 26 T cell receptor beta chains listed next were all sequenced from one sample in a study of T cell clonotyping in hematopoietic cell transplantation. Time point specified: recipient sample about 28 days before transplant, after cytoreduction. The data were produced by immunoSEQ multiplex PCR, yet TCRdb's version contains in-frame clones alone and is incomplete. Of about 45,000 clones in the sample, roughly 80% are singletons; the top ten hold around 5.3%. This material consisted of peripheral blood mononuclear cells, taken before stem cell transplant. These receptors all stem from a man aged 55-75 years with myelodysplastic syndrome. Some clones in this sample may be carry-over from other donors' samples.

The gene calls are TRBV9 and TRBJ2-2, with D perhaps matching TRBD2 (6 bases). The CDR3 runs to 15 residues. CDR1 and CDR2 from the germline V gene are SGDLS and YYNGEE. The V end was cut by 0 bases, the J end by 4 bases, with 10 bases between. DNA for the CDR3: TGTGCCAGCAGCGTAGAAGGGAGGAGCACCGGGGAGCTGTTTTTT. Residues: CASSVEGRSTGELFF.

The CDR3 DNA sequence: TGCGCCAGCAGCTTGCAAGGGGCTAATTCACCCCTCCACTTT. Its translation is CASSLQGANSPLHF. The V call is TRBV5-1, the J call TRBJ1-6, with D perhaps matching TRBD1 (5 bases). CDR3 length: 14 amino acids. The germline V gene encodes CDR1 SGHRS and CDR2 YFSETQ. The ends were cut back, 1 base at V and 6 bases at J, with 8 bases in the middle. The full variable domain, with the rest looked up from reference TRBV5-1 and TRBJ1-6, is KAGVTQTPRYLIKTRGQQVTLSCSPISGHRSVSWYQQTPGQGLQFLFEYFSETQRNKGNFPGRFSGRQFSNSRSEMNVSTLELGDSALYLCASSLQGANSPLHFGNGTRLTVT.

This chain joins TRBV7-8 and TRBJ2-3, with 8 bases lining up with TRBD1. CDR3 length: 15 residues. Germline lookup yields CDR1 SGHVS and CDR2 FQNEAQ. V lost 2 bases and J lost 2; bases outside the gene matches: 3. The CDR3 DNA reads as TGTGCCAGCAGCTTATGGGGACAGGACACAGATACGCAGTATTTT. This gives the protein CASSLWGQDTDTQYF.

The J gene is TRBJ1-5, the V gene TRBV25-1, with a weak D call TRBD1 (5 bases). The CDR3 is 13 amino acids. Looked up from germline, CDR1 is MGHDK and CDR2 is SYGVNS. V was trimmed by 2 bases and J by 6 bases, leaving 8 bases between them. CDR3 nucleotides: TGTGCCAGCAGTGAACAGGGTACTCAGCCCCAGCATTTT. It yields the protein CASSEQGTQPQHF.

This chain links TRBV30 with TRBJ2-6; 11 bases align to TRBD1. V was pared by 1 base and J by 11 bases, with 1 base of the junction left unmatched. Per the germline V gene, CDR1 is GTSNPN and CDR2 is SVGIG (reference sequence). The CDR3 sequence is 13 residues long. Here the CDR3 reads CAWSEGQGDVLTF. DNA of the CDR3: TGTGCCTGGAGTGAGGGACAGGGGGACGTCCTGACTTTC.

The rearrangement links TRBV6-5 to TRBJ2-2; D perhaps matches TRBD1 (6 bases). Trimming pared 4 bases from V and 1 base from J, leaving 13 bases between. From germline, CDR1 is MNHEY and CDR2 SVGAGI. The CDR3 totals 16 residues. The CDR3 bases are TGTGCCAGCAGTTTCGGATCACAGGGGAACACCGGGGAGCTGTTTTTT. Its protein is CASSFGSQGNTGELFF.

This chain uses TRBV27 with TRBJ1-5; D gene uncertain. Germline V gene sequence: CDR1 MNHEY, CDR2 SMNVEV (reference sequence). This CDR3 has 13 amino acids. The ends were cut back, 3 bases at V and 3 bases at J, with 6 bases in the middle. The CDR3 DNA is TGTGCCAGCAGTTTTAGGATCAATCAGCCCCAGCATTTT. Amino acid sequence: CASSFRINQPQHF.

The chain joins TRBV30 to TRBJ1-2; 8 nucleotides align to TRBD1. The CDR3 sequence is 15 residues long. Per the germline V gene, CDR1 is GTSNPN and CDR2 is SVGIG (reference sequence). The V gene end was trimmed by 0 bases and the J gene end by 3 bases; junction bases not matched to a gene: 6. The CDR3 region is CAWSVPETGDYGYTF. The DNA for the CDR3 is TGTGCCTGGAGTGTACCGGAGACAGGGGACTATGGCTACACCTTC.

CDR3 nucleotide sequence: TGTGCCAGCAGCCTTCAACAAAGACAGGCGGGAAACACCATATATTTT. Its protein product is CASSLQQRQAGNTIYF. The chain has TRBV14 and TRBJ1-3, with a tentative D call TRBD1 (6 bases). In germline, CDR1 is SGHDN, CDR2 FVKESK. Trimming removed 4 bases at V and 4 bases at J, with 17 bases between. CDR3 length: 16 residues.

V gene TRBV7-2 combines with J gene TRBJ2-7; D unclear. Looked up from germline, CDR1 is SGHTA and CDR2 is FQGNSA. V was trimmed by 4 bases and J by 4 bases, leaving 11 bases between them. The CDR3 covers 13 residues. The CDR3: CASSSQNLYEQYF. The CDR3 DNA reads TGTGCCAGCAGCTCCCAAAACCTTTACGAGCAGTACTTC.

The chain carries TRBV15 and TRBJ1-4, with unresolved D. Germline V gene sequence: CDR1 LNHNV, CDR2 YYDKDF (reference sequence). Trimming stripped 0 bases from V and 6 bases from J, with 5 bases between. This CDR3 contains 13 residues. The CDR3 is CATSRDFDEKLFF. The DNA of the CDR3 is TGTGCCACCAGCAGAGATTTCGATGAAAAACTGTTTTTT.

The chain uses TRBV30 and TRBJ2-1; TRBD2 agrees at 13 bases. Germline CDR1 GTSNPN, CDR2 SVGIG (reference sequence). The CDR3 length is 15 residues. The junction had 10 bases not matched to a gene; V was cut back by 6 bases and J by 8 bases. Here the CDR3 DNA reads TGTGCCTGTGCGACAGGACTAGCGGGGGTTCATGAGCAGTTCTTC. Translated: CACATGLAGVHEQFF.

The V gene is TRBV4-3, the J gene TRBJ1-1, with 7 bases that match TRBD1. V lost 1 base, J lost 6 bases, and 5 bases stayed unmatched. This CDR3 comprises 14 residues. From germline, CDR1 is LGHNA and CDR2 YSLEER. The CDR3 region has the DNA TGCGCCAGCAGCCAAGCGGACAGGAGGGCTGAAGCTTTCTTT. Protein: CASSQADRRAEAFF.

This rearrangement joins TRBV6-5 to TRBJ1-2; 7 bases match TRBD1. Trimming cost V 8 bases and J 4 bases; bases outside gene matches: 7. Germline loops: CDR1 MNHEY, CDR2 SVGAGI. The CDR3 runs 13 residues. CDR3 residues: CASGGTDTYGYTF. In nucleotides, the CDR3 is TGTGCCAGCGGCGGGACAGATACCTATGGCTACACCTTC.

The V and J genes are TRBV11-2 and TRBJ1-5; D perhaps matches TRBD1 (6 bases). The CDR3 length is 14 residues. Germline lookup yields CDR1 SGHAT and CDR2 FQNNGV. V dropped 5 bases and J dropped 6 bases, with 14 bases sitting between them. The CDR3 region is CASSPSGGRQPQHF. In nucleotides, the CDR3 is TGTGCCAGCAGCCCATCGGGGGGGCGTCAGCCCCAGCATTTT.

The rearrangement links TRBV7-2 to TRBJ2-3; possible D gene TRBD2, 5 bases. CDR3 length equals 14 residues. Trimming removed 1 base from V and 3 bases from J, with 8 bases in between. Germline V gene sequence: CDR1 SGHTA, CDR2 FQGNSA. CDR3 sequence reads: CASSLGLATDTQYF. CDR3 nucleotide sequence: TGTGCCAGCAGCTTAGGGCTAGCTACAGATACGCAGTATTTT.

This clone was observed a few times. This chain connects TRBV4-1 to TRBJ2-3; 11 nucleotides align to TRBD2. Germline V gives CDR1 MGHRA, CDR2 YSYEKL. V shed 2 bases, J shed 6 bases, and the junction held 4 bases outside the gene matches. The CDR3 spans 15 residues. This CDR3 reads CASSQQLAGVDTQYF. The CDR3 bases are TGCGCCAGCAGCCAACAACTAGCGGGGGTGGATACGCAGTATTTT.

The chain links TRBV11-2 to TRBJ2-1; 11 nucleotides line up with TRBD1. With 5 bases clipped from V and 6 bases from J, the junction kept 9 bases outside the gene matches. The CDR3 spans 16 residues. Germline lookup yields CDR1 SGHAT and CDR2 FQNNGV. CDR3: CASSGQGAGTANEQFF. In DNA form, the CDR3 reads TGTGCCAGCAGCGGACAGGGGGCGGGGACTGCCAATGAGCAGTTCTTC.

This chain links TRBV19 with TRBJ2-5; 9 bases line up with TRBD1. From germline, CDR1 is LNHDA and CDR2 SQIVND (reference sequence). The CDR3 contains 15 residues. J was trimmed by 4 bases and V by 5 bases; bases with no gene match: 8. The CDR3 sequence is CASSLSQGASETQYF. CDR3 nucleotide sequence: TGTGCCAGTAGTCTCTCACAGGGGGCATCAGAGACCCAGTACTTC.

The rearrangement joins TRBV9 to TRBJ2-7; perhaps D is TRBD1 or TRBD2 (5 bases each). Per the germline V gene, CDR1 is SGDLS and CDR2 is YYNGEE. This CDR3 region has 14 residues. V was cut by 4 bases and J by 5 bases, with 16 bases left in between. The CDR3 sequence is CASSPRRTLDEQYF. In nucleotides, the CDR3 is TGTGCCAGCAGCCCCCGGAGGACACTCGACGAGCAGTACTTC.

There are a few counts of this clone. The chain recombines TRBV25-1 with TRBJ1-1; D remains unclear. CDR1 MGHDK and CDR2 SYGVNS come from the germline V gene. V shed 3 bases and J shed 10 bases, with 15 bases lying between them. This CDR3 region has 13 residues. CDR3 sequence (DNA): TGTGCCAGCAGTGATCTGAGCTTTCGAGGAGCTTTCTTT. This gives the protein CASSDLSFRGAFF.

CDR3 protein: CAISDPDQVNTEAFF. CDR3 DNA: TGTGCCATCAGTGACCCGGATCAGGTGAACACTGAAGCTTTCTTT. The genes are TRBV10-3 and TRBJ1-1; D not resolved. CDR1 ENHRY and CDR2 SYGVKD come from the germline V gene. CDR3 length: 15 amino acids. Trimming removed 3 bases from V and 0 bases from J, with 11 bases in between.

This clone has only a few counts. J is TRBJ1-6 and V is TRBV6-5, with 12 bases fitting TRBD1. Trimming took 6 bases from V and 9 from J; bases not matched to a gene: 6. The CDR3 has 15 residues. Germline V gene data show CDR1 as MNHEY and CDR2 as SVGAGI. The CDR3 loop reads CASSSPGQGASPLHF. The CDR3 DNA is TGTGCCAGCAGCTCCCCGGGACAGGGGGCTTCACCCCTCCACTTT.

The CDR3 spells CASRPQGITDTQYF. For the CDR3, the DNA is TGTGCCAGCCGTCCGCAGGGGATCACAGATACGCAGTATTTT. The V call is TRBV27, the J call TRBJ2-3; perhaps TRBD1 as D (6 bases). The germline gives CDR1 MNHEY, CDR2 SMNVEV (reference sequence). V was shortened by 8 bases and J by 2 bases, with 14 bases between the two germline ends. The CDR3 covers 14 residues.

Here the CDR3 DNA reads TGTGCCAGCAGCTTGGTGGGACAGGGGGCCCGCGAGCAGTACTTC. Its translation is CASSLVGQGAREQYF. The V and J genes are TRBV5-6 and TRBJ2-7, with 12 bases that match TRBD1. CDR3 size: 15 residues. Germline V gene data show CDR1 as SGHDT and CDR2 as YYEEEE. V shed 0 bases and J 6 bases; nucleotides not matched to a gene: 4.

This chain joins TRBV11-2 and TRBJ1-1; D is unresolved. This CDR3 spans 16 amino acids. Per the germline V gene, CDR1 is SGHAT and CDR2 is FQNNGV. Trimming pared 3 bases from V and 2 bases from J, leaving 16 bases between. CDR3 sequence (DNA): TGTGCCAGCAGCTTCCCCCCGTCCCCAGTTAACACTGAAGCTTTCTTT. It yields the protein CASSFPPSPVNTEAFF.